Listed below are T cell receptor beta chains from one sample, sequenced in a study of T-cell reconstitution after alpha-beta-depleted transplantation in children. TCRdb used MiXCR to reprocess the PCR reads, holding one entry per CDR3 protein. The table shows around 490,000 distinct CDR3 sequences, with roughly an eighth occurring only once. Sequences were derived from PBMCs, mostly from graft donor cells, sampled 180 days after TCRalphabeta/CD19-depleted stem cell transplant. These receptors all come from a female patient aged 2 to 10 who had a stem cell transplant for aplastic anemia, so the T cells may come from the graft donor. Each CDR3 is given with its conserved first and last residue. D genes are given only for firm matches. Clone sizes are given selectively: once, few, many, or a class where the clone is expanded.

j_call clone_size d_call v_call cdr3_nt cdr3_aa
TRBJ2-1 . TRBD1 TRBV27 TGTGCCAGCAGTTTAAAGAGGGGGACAGATGAGCAGTTCTTC CASSLKRGTDEQFF
TRBJ1-4 once . TRBV19 TGTGCCAGTAGTATAGGGACGGCTTTTGTCTACCGAAATGAAAAACTGTTTTTT CASSIGTAFVYRNEKLFF
TRBJ1-1 many . TRBV6-2/TRBV6-3 TGTGCCAGCAGAACTGGGGGCACTGAAGCTTTCTTT CASRTGGTEAFF
TRBJ2-5 few . TRBV9 TGTGCCAGCAGCGTACATGGGAGTGGAGAGACCCAGTACTTC CASSVHGSGETQYF
TRBJ1-5 few . TRBV28 TGTGCCAGCAGTTTGATACGCGGGCGGGAGAATCAGCCCCAGCATTTT CASSLIRGRENQPQHF
TRBJ1-3 . . TRBV4-3 TGCGCCAGCAGCCCGGAGGGTCCGGCCCTCTCTGGAAACACCATATATTTT CASSPEGPALSGNTIYF
TRBJ1-2 few . TRBV20-1 TGCAGTGCTAGCCAGAACTATGGCTACACCTTC CSASQNYGYTF
TRBJ2-3 . TRBD2 TRBV6-5 TGTGCCAGCGGTTATAGCGGGGGGGGAGGGGATACGCAGTATTTT CASGYSGGGGDTQYF
TRBJ2-7 many TRBD1 TRBV29-1 TGCAGCGTTGAAGCTAGGACAGGGGTTTTCGGCGAGCAGTACTTC CSVEARTGVFGEQYF
TRBJ2-3 . TRBD1 TRBV27 TGTGCCAGCAGTGCCCCCCAGGGGGCAGATACGCAGTATTTT CASSAPQGADTQYF
TRBJ2-4 few TRBD2 TRBV7-2 TGTGCCAGCAGCCGCAACGGGAGGACCTTATTCCCCATTCAGTACTTC CASSRNGRTLFPIQYF
TRBJ1-6 few . TRBV24-1 TGTGCCACCAGCGCTCCAGGGGCTGATTCACCCCTCCACTTT CATSAPGADSPLHF
TRBJ1-2 few . TRBV25-1 TGTGCCAGCAGTGAATATGGGGTTAACTATGGCTACACCTTC CASSEYGVNYGYTF
TRBJ2-1 . . TRBV6-2/TRBV6-3 TGTGCCATCTCGCACACCTTATTGGATGAGCAGTTCTTC CAISHTLLDEQFF
TRBJ2-7 . . TRBV6-5 TGTGCCAGCAGTTACGGGCCTGGGAACGGCCACGAGCAGTACTTC CASSYGPGNGHEQYF
TRBJ2-5 . . TRBV6-6 TGTGCCAGCAGCAACCTGGGATGGGAGACCCAGTACTTC CASSNLGWETQYF
TRBJ1-2 many . TRBV6-5 TGTGCCAGCACCCCCGGGACGTTTAACTATGGCTACACCTTC CASTPGTFNYGYTF
TRBJ2-5 . TRBD1 TRBV29-1 TGCAGCGTTGAACTGGACAGGGGAGAGACCCAGTACTTC CSVELDRGETQYF
TRBJ2-5 . TRBD2 TRBV29-1 TGCAGCGCGGCGCGGGGGTACAGAGAGACCCAGTACTTC CSAARGYRETQYF
TRBJ1-2 once . TRBV11-2 TGTGCCAGCAGCCCCAAACGGGTAGACTATGGCTACACCTTC CASSPKRVDYGYTF
TRBJ1-1 few . TRBV5-6 TGTGCCAGCAGCTTGTGGGTTATACGCACTGAAGCTTTCTTT CASSLWVIRTEAFF
TRBJ2-5 few . TRBV27 TGTGCCATCCAAGAGGGAGAGACCCAGTACTTC CAIQEGETQYF
TRBJ2-5 few . TRBV3-1 TGTGCCAGCAGCCCACAGCCTCGAATGGCGGAGACCCAGTACTTC CASSPQPRMAETQYF
TRBJ2-5 few . TRBV24-1 TGTGCCGCCTGCGGAGCGGACGAGACCCAGTACTTC CAACGADETQYF
TRBJ2-1 few . TRBV6-5 TGTGCCAGCAGCCCCGACAGGAACTCCTACAATGAGCAGTTCTTC CASSPDRNSYNEQFF
TRBJ2-4 many TRBD2 TRBV28 TGTGCCAGCAGTTTATCGGCTAGCGGGAAAAACATTCAGTACTTC CASSLSASGKNIQYF
TRBJ2-2 few TRBD2 TRBV13 TGTGCCAGCAGCCGGGGGGTCGTTGTGGCGAACACCGGGGAGCTGTTTTTT CASSRGVVVANTGELFF
TRBJ2-3 few TRBD1 TRBV29-1 TGCAGCCTTCGTGTTCGGACAGGGGGCACAGATACGCAGTATTTT CSLRVRTGGTDTQYF
TRBJ2-3 few . TRBV11-2 TGTGCCAGCAGCCTACGATATGATAAGGCGGGATGGGGGCCGGATACGCAGTATTTT CASSLRYDKAGWGPDTQYF
TRBJ2-7 . TRBD2 TRBV27 TGTGCCAGCAGTGCCGGGACTAGCCCCAACACCTACGAGCAGTACTTC CASSAGTSPNTYEQYF
TRBJ2-3 few TRBD1 TRBV29-1 TGCAGCGTTGAGAGGATTCCGGGACAGGTCCCAGATACGCAGTATTTT CSVERIPGQVPDTQYF
TRBJ2-5 many . TRBV4-3 TGCGCCAGCAGCCAAGCGGGGCTGGGAGAGACCCAGTACTTC CASSQAGLGETQYF
TRBJ2-1 . . TRBV21-1 TGTGCCAGCAGCAAAGATTCCCACACGGGTGAGCAGTTCTTC CASSKDSHTGEQFF
TRBJ1-3 few TRBD1 TRBV28 TGTGCCAGCAGTGTGACAGGGGATCTTGGAAACACCATATATTTT CASSVTGDLGNTIYF
TRBJ2-1 few TRBD2 TRBV7-2 TGTGCCAGCAGCTTAGCGAGCGGACTAGCCCACAATGAGCAGTTCTTC CASSLASGLAHNEQFF
TRBJ2-1 few . TRBV7-2 TGTGCCAGCAGCTTAGCGGGAGTGGAGCAGTTCTTC CASSLAGVEQFF
TRBJ1-4 . . TRBV29-1 TGCAGCGCCCAAGGGGGGCCTGTTGAAAAACTGTTTTTT CSAQGGPVEKLFF
TRBJ1-1 few TRBD1 TRBV20-1 TGCATCTGCAACAGGGGATCAGACACTGAAGCTTTCTTT CICNRGSDTEAFF
TRBJ2-1 few . TRBV6-2/TRBV6-3 TGTGCCAGCAGCACCACCGGGACCACACAGTTCTTC CASSTTGTTQFF
TRBJ2-1 many TRBD2 TRBV7-7 TGTGCCAGCAGCGCTAGCGGGGGGGCCCGAAATGAGCAGTTCTTC CASSASGGARNEQFF